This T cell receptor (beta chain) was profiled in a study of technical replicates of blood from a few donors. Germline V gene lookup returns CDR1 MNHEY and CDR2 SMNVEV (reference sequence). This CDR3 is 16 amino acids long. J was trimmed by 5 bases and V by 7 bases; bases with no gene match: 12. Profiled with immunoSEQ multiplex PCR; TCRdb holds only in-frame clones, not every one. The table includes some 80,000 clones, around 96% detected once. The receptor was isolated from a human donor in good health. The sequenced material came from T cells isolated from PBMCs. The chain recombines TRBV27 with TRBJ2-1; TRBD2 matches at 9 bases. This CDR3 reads CASTISPGLADNEQFF. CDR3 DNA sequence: TGTGCCAGCACCATCTCTCCGGGACTAGCCGACAATGAGCAGTTCTTC.